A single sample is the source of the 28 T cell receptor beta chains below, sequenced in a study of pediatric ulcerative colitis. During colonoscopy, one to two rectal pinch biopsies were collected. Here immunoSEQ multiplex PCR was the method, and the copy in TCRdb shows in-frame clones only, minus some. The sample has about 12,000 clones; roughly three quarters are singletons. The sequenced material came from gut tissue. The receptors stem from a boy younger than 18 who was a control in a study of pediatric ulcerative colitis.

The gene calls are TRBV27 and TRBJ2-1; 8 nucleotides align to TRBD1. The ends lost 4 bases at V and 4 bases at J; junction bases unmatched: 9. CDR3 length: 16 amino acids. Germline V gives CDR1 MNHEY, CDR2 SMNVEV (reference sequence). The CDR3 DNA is TGTGCCAGCAGTTCTTGGACAGGGAGGCCTTACAATGAGCAGTTCTTC. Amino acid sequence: CASSSWTGRPYNEQFF.

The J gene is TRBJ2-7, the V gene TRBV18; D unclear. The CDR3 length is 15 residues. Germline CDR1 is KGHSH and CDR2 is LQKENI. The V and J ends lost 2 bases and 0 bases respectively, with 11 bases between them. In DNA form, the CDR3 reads TGTGCCAGCTCACCAGAGGAAACCGGCTCCTACGAGCAGTACGTC. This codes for CASSPEETGSYEQYV.

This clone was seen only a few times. The DNA for the CDR3 is TGCAGCGTTGGAACGGGATCGAACACCGGGGAGCTGTTTTTT. Translation gives CSVGTGSNTGELFF. The V call is TRBV29-1, the J call TRBJ2-2, with a weak D call TRBD2 (5 bases). The germline gives CDR1 SQVTM, CDR2 ANQGSEA. This CDR3 has 14 residues. V lost 4 bases and J 0 bases, leaving 9 bases between the germline ends.

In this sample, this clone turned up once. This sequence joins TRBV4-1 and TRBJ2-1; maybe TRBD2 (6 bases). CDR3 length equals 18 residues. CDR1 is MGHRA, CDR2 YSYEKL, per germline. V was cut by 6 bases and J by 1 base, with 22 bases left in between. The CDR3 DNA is TGCGCCAGCAGGCGACTAGTTAAGGGCTTCGCTTCCTACAATGAGCAGTTCTTC. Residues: CASRRLVKGFASYNEQFF.

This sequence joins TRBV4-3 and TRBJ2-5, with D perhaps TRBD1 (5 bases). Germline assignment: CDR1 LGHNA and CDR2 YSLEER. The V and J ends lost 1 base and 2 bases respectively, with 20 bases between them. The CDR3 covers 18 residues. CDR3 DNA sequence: TGCGCCAGCAGCCAAGCATCTAGGGGAAGCGCGATACAAGAGACCCAGTACTTC. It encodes CASSQASRGSAIQETQYF.

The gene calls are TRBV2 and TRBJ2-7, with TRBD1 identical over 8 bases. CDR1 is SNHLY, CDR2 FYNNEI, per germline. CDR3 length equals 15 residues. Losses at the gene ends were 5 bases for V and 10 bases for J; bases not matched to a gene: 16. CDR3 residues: CASSPPQTGAGGQYF. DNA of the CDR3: TGTGCCAGCAGTCCCCCCCAGACAGGGGCTGGCGGACAGTACTTC.

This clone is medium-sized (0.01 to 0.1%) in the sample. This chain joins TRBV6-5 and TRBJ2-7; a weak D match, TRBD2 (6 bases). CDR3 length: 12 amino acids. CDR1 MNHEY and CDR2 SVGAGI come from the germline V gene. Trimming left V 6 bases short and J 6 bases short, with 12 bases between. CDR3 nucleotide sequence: TGTGCCAGCAGAAACGGGGGTGGCGAGCAGTACGTC. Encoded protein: CASRNGGGEQYV.

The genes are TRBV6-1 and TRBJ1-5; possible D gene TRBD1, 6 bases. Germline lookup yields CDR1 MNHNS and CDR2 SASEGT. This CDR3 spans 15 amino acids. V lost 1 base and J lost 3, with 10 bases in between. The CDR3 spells CASSEGNRANQPQHF. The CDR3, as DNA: TGTGCCAGCAGTGAAGGGAACAGGGCCAATCAGCCCCAGCATTTT.

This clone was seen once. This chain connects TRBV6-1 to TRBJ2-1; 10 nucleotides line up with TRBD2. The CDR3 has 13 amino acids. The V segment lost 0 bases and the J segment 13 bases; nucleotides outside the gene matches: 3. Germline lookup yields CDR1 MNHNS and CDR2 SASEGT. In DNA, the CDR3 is TGTGCCAGCAGTGAAGCCCGGACTAGCGGACAGTTCTTC. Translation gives CASSEARTSGQFF.

This CDR3 is CASTRQMNTEAFF. The DNA of the CDR3 is TGTGCCAGCACGAGACAGATGAACACTGAAGCTTTCTTT. This chain links TRBV18 with TRBJ1-1; maybe TRBD1 (5 bases). Germline loops: CDR1 KGHSH, CDR2 LQKENI. This CDR3 has 13 residues. V dropped 8 bases and J dropped 0 bases, with 10 bases sitting between them. Full variable domain (outside the CDR3, taken from reference TRBV18 and TRBJ1-1): NAGVMQNPRHLVRRRGQEARLRCSPMKGHSHVYWYRQLPEEGLKFMVYLQKENIIDESGMPKERFSAEFPKEGPSILRIQQVVRGDSAAYFCASTRQMNTEAFFGQGTRLTVV.

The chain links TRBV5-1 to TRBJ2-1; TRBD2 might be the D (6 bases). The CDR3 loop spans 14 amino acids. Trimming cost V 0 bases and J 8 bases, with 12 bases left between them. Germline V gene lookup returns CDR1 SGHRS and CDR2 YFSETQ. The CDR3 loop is CASSLDSGRDEQFF. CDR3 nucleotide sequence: TGCGCCAGCAGCTTGGATAGCGGTAGGGATGAGCAGTTCTTC. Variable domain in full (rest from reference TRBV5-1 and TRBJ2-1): KAGVTQTPRYLIKTRGQQVTLSCSPISGHRSVSWYQQTPGQGLQFLFEYFSETQRNKGNFPGRFSGRQFSNSRSEMNVSTLELGDSALYLCASSLDSGRDEQFFGPGTRLTVL.

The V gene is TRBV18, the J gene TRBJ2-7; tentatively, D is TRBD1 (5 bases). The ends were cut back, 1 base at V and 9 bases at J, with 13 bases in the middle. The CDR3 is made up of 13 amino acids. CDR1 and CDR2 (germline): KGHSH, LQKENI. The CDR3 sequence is CASSPQTGVGQYV. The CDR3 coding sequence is TGTGCCAGCTCACCACAAACAGGAGTTGGGCAGTACGTC.

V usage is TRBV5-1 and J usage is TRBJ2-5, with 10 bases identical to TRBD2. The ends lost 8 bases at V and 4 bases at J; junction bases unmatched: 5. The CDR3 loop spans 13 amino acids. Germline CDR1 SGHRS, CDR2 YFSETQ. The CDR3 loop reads CASTSGVSETQYF. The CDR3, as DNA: TGCGCCAGTACTAGCGGGGTTTCAGAGACCCAGTACTTC.

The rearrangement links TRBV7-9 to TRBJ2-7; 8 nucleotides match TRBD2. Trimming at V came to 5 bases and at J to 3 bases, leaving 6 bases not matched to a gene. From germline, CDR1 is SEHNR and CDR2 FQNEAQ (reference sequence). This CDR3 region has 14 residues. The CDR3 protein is CASSRASGSYEQYF. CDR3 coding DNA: TGTGCCAGCAGCCGTGCAAGCGGGAGCTACGAGCAGTACTTC.

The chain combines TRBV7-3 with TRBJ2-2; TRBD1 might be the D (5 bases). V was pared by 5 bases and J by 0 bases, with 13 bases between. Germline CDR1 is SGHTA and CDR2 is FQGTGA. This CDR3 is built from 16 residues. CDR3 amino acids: CASSPTTATNTGELFF. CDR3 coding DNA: TGTGCCAGCAGCCCTACGACAGCGACGAACACCGGGGAGCTGTTTTTT.

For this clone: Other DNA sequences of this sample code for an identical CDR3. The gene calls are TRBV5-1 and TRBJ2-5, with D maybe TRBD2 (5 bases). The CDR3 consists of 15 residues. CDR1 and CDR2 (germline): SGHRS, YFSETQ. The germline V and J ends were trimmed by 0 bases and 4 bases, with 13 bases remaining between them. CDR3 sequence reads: CASSLVEGGRETQYF. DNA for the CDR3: TGCGCCAGCAGCTTGGTTGAGGGTGGCCGAGAGACCCAGTACTTC.

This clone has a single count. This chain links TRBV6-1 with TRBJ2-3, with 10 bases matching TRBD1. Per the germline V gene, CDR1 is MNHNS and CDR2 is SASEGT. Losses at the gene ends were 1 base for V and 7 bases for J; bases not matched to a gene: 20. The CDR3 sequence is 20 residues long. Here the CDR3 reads CASSEGPAGTGAYNAYTQYF. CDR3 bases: TGTGCCAGCAGTGAAGGCCCGGCTGGGACAGGGGCCTATAATGCCTATACGCAGTATTTT.

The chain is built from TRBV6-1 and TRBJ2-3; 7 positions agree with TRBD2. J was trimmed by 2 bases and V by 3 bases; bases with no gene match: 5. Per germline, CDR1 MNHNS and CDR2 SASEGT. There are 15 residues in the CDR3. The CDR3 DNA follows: TGTGCCAGCAGTGATCTAGCGGCCTACACAGATACGCAGTATTTT. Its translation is CASSDLAAYTDTQYF.

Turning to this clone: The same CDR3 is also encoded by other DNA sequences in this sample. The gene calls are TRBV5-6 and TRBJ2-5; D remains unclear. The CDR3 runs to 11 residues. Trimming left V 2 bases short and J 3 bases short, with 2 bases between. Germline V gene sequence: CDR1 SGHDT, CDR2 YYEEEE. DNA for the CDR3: TGTGCCAGCAGCTTAAAAGAGACCCAGTACTTC. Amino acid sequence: CASSLKETQYF.

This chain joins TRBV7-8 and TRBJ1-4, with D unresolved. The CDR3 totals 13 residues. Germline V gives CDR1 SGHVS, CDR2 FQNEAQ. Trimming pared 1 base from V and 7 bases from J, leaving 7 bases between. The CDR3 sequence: CASSLGGPEKLFF. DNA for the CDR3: TGTGCCAGCAGCTTAGGAGGGCCTGAAAAACTGTTTTTT.

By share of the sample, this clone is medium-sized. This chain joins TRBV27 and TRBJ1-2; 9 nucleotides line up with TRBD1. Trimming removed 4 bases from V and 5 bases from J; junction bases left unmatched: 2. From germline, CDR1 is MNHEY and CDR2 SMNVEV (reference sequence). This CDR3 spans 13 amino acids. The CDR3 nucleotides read TGTGCCAGCAGTTGGGGACAGGGATATGGCTACACCTTC. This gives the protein CASSWGQGYGYTF.

CDR3: CASSSQGGLDEQYF. The CDR3 nucleotides are TGTGCCAGCAGCTCACAGGGGGGCCTGGACGAGCAGTACTTC. This sequence joins TRBV5-4 and TRBJ2-7; 8 bases match TRBD1. Germline values: CDR1 SGHNT, CDR2 YYREEE (reference sequence). The V gene end was trimmed by 3 bases and the J gene end by 5 bases; junction bases not matched to a gene: 7. This CDR3 is built from 14 residues.

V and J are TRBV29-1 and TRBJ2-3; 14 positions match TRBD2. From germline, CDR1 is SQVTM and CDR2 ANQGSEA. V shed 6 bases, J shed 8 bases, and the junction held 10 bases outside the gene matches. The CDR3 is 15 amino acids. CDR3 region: CSVAGTSGSYGTQYF. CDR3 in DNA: TGCAGCGTCGCCGGGACTAGCGGGAGTTATGGTACGCAGTATTTT.

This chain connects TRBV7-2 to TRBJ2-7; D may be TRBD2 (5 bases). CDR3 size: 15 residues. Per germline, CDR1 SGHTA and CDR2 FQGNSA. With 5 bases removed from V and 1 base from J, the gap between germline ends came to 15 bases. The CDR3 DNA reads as TGTGCCAGCAGCCCACGGGTGCGGGCTTCCTACGAGCAGTACTTC. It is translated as CASSPRVRASYEQYF.

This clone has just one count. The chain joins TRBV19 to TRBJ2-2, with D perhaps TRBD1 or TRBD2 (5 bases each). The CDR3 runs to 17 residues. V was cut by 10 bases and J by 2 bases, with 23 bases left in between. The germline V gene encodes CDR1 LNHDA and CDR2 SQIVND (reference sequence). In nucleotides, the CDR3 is TGTGCCACCTCAAGGTGGGCCTTGAGGGGAAACACCGGGGAGCTGTTTTTT. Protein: CATSRWALRGNTGELFF.

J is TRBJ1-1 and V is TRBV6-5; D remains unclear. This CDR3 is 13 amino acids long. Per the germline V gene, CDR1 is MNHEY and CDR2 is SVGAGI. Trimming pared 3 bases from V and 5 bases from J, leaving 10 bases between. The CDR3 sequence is CASSYSRRTEAFF. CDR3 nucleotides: TGTGCCAGCAGTTATTCCAGGAGGACTGAAGCTTTCTTT.

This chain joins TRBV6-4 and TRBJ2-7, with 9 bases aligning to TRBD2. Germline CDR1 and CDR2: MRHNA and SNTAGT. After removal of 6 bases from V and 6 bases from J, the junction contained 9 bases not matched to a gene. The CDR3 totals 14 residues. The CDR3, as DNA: TGTGCCAGCAGGGGGGGTAGCGGGAGTGGCGAGCAGTACGTC. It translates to CASRGGSGSGEQYV.

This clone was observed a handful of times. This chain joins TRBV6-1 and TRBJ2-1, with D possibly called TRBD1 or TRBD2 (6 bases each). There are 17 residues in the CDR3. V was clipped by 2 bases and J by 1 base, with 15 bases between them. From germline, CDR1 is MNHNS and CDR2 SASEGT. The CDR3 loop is CASSETGSGVSYNEQFF. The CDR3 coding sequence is TGTGCCAGCAGTGAAACAGGGTCGGGGGTTTCCTACAATGAGCAGTTCTTC.